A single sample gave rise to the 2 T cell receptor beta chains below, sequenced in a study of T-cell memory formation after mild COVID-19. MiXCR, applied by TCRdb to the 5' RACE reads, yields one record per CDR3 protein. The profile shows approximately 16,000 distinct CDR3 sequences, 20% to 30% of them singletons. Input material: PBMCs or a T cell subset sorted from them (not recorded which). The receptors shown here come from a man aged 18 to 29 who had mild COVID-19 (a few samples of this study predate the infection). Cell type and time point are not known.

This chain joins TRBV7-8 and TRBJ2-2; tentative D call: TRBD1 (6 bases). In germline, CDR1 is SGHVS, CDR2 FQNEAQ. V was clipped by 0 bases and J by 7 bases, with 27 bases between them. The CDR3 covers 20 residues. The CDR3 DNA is TGTGCCAGCAGCTTAGCGAGGTTGGGGACAACGTGGCCGAGGAACGGGGAGCTGTTTTTT. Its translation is CASSLARLGTTWPRNGELFF.

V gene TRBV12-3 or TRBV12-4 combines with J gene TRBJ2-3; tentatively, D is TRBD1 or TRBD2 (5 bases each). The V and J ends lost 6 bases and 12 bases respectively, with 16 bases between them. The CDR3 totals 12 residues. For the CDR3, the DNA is TGTGCCAGCAGACCCGACGGGGCTAGTCAGTATTTT. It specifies CASRPDGASQYF.